The present T cell receptor (beta chain) was sequenced within a study of T cell responses to AZD1222 COVID-19 vaccine. Overall study context: Second-dose intervals near 4 or 12 weeks were combined. Study conclusions and caveats: Most donors were white British and more were female, and clonal diversity was possibly underestimated. Repertoire sampling occurred only after the peak T cell response. The number of AZD1222 recipients seropositive at baseline was only five to seven.

Profiled with immunoSEQ multiplex PCR; TCRdb holds only in-frame clones, not every one. The sample records around 79,000 clones, more than 70% being singletons. Germline lookup yields CDR1 PRHDT and CDR2 FYEKMQ (reference sequence). The ends were cut back, 5 bases at V and 4 bases at J, with 9 bases in the middle. This CDR3 has 13 amino acids. On this clone itself: The target antigen is unknown.

Sequenced material: peripheral blood, taken on day 0 of AZD1222 vaccination. This rearrangement joins TRBV13 to TRBJ1-3; D unclear. This TCR was sampled from an adult in good health. In DNA form, the CDR3 reads TGTGCCAGCAGCGAGACCTCGGGAAACACCATATATTTT. It specifies CASSETSGNTIYF.